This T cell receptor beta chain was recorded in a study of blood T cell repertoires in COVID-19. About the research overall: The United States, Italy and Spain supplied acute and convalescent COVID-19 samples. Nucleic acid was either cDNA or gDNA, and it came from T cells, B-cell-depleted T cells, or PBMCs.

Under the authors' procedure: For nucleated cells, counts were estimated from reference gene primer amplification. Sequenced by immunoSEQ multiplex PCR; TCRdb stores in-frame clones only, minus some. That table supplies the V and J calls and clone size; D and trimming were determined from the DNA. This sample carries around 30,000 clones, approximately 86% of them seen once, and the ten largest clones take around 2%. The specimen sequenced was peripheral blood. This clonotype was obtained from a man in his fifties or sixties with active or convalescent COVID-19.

The CDR3 loop is CATSREGQGWETQYF. The CDR3 bases are TGTGCCACCAGCAGAGAGGGGCAGGGATGGGAGACCCAGTACTTC. The V call is TRBV15, the J call TRBJ2-5; perhaps TRBD1 as D (5 bases). CDR3 length equals 15 residues. Germline CDR1 reads LNHNV; CDR2 reads YYDKDF (reference sequence). V lost 0 bases, J lost 5 bases, and 13 bases lay in between.